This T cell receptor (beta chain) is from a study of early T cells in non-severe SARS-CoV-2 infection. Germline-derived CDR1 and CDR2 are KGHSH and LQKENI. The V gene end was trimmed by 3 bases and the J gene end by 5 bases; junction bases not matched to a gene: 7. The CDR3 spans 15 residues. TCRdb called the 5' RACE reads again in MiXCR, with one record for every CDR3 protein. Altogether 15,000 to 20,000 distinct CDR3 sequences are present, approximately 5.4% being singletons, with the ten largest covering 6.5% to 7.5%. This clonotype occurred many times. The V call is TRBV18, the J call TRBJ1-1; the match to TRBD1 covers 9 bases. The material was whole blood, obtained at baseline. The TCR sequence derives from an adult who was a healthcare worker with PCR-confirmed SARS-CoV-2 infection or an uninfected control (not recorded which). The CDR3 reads CASSPLTGGKTEAFF. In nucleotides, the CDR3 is TGTGCCAGCTCACCCCTGACAGGGGGTAAGACTGAAGCTTTCTTT. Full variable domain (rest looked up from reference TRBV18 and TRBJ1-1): NAGVMQNPRHLVRRRGQEARLRCSPMKGHSHVYWYRQLPEEGLKFMVYLQKENIIDESGMPKERFSAEFPKEGPSILRIQQVVRGDSAAYFCASSPLTGGKTEAFFGQGTRLTVV.